The T cell receptor beta chain described here comes from a study of vaccination effects on CD4 cells after COVID-19. The protocol was immunoSEQ multiplex PCR, while the TCRdb copy is restricted to in-frame clones and leaves out a portion. Among over 55,000 clones, around 75% were seen once, and the ten largest hold about 3.5%. V lost 4 bases, J lost 3 bases, and 8 bases stayed unmatched. CDR3 length: 15 amino acids. Germline V gene lookup returns CDR1 LNHDA and CDR2 SQIVND (reference sequence). Before any sequencing was done, the ViraFEST assay used viral peptide pools to expand antigen-specific CD4+ T cells. Isolation of CD4+ T cells took place after approximately 10 days of culture. Prior SARS-CoV-2 infection was absent in the vaccine recipients, as shown by negative nucleocapsid antibodies. Comments on this clone: Its antigen is as yet unknown.

V is TRBV19 and J is TRBJ1-2; 7 bases line up with TRBD1. This TCR came from a human donor who received a COVID-19 vaccine. The sample was CD4+ T cells from PBMCs cultured with HCoV-OC43 spike peptides, taken before COVID-19 vaccination. Indicated subset: HCoV-OC43 spike overlapping peptide pool stimulation. The CDR3 nucleotides are TGTGCCAGTAGTACCACCTGGGACAGCCACTATGGCTACACCTTC. The encoded protein is CASSTTWDSHYGYTF.